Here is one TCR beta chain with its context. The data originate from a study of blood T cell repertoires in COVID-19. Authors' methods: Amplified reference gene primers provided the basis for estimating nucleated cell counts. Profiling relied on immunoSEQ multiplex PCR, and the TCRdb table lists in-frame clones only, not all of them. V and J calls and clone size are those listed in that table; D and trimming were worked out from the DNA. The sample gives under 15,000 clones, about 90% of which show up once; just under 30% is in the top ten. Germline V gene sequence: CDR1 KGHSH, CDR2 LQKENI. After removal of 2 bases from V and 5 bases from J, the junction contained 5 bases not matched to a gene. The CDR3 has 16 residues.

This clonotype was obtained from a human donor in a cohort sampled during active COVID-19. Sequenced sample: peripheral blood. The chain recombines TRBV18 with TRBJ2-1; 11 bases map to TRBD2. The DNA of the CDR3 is TGTGCCAGCTCACCATTTACTAGCGGGAGCCACAATGAGCAGTTCTTC. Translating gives CASSPFTSGSHNEQFF.